These T cell receptor beta chains were read from a single sample in a study of shared clonotypes between healthy human individuals. Clones were read by immunoSEQ multiplex PCR, and TCRdb kept only the in-frame ones, dropping some. There are some 2 million clones in the sample; about 95% occur only once, and approximately 1% lies in the top ten. The source material was naive CD8+ T cells sorted from blood. These receptors were collected from a man younger than 30 in good health. Both conserved end residues are part of each CDR3. D genes are given only for firm matches. Only some rows state a clone size, as once, few, many or a class for expanded clones.

d_call: TRBD1; clone_size: .; j_call: TRBJ1-3; v_call: TRBV2; cdr3_length: 15; cdr3_nt: TGTGCCAGCAGTCTTGGACAGGACTCTGGAAACACCATATATTTT; cdr3_aa: CASSLGQDSGNTIYF
d_call: .; clone_size: .; j_call: TRBJ1-1; v_call: TRBV15; cdr3_length: 13; cdr3_nt: TGTGCCACCAGCAGACCAGAACACACTGAAGCTTTCTTT; cdr3_aa: CATSRPEHTEAFF
d_call: .; clone_size: .; j_call: TRBJ2-7; v_call: TRBV27; cdr3_length: 12; cdr3_nt: TGTGCCAGCAGTTTAGGATCCTACGAGCAGTACTTC; cdr3_aa: CASSLGSYEQYF
d_call: .; clone_size: .; j_call: TRBJ2-2; v_call: TRBV2; cdr3_length: 14; cdr3_nt: TGTGCCAGCAATCAGGGTCGGAACACCGGGGAGCTGTTTTTT; cdr3_aa: CASNQGRNTGELFF
d_call: .; clone_size: few; j_call: TRBJ2-1; v_call: TRBV4-3; cdr3_length: 15; cdr3_nt: TGCGCCAGCAGCCAAGATCAGAGCTCCTACAATGAGCAGTTCTTC; cdr3_aa: CASSQDQSSYNEQFF
d_call: .; clone_size: .; j_call: TRBJ2-2; v_call: TRBV5-1; cdr3_length: 13; cdr3_nt: TGCGCCAGCAGCTTGCAGGGGCCCACGGAGCTGTTTTTT; cdr3_aa: CASSLQGPTELFF
d_call: .; clone_size: .; j_call: TRBJ2-7; v_call: TRBV9; cdr3_length: 14; cdr3_nt: TGTGCCAGCAGCGTAGGTCCCTCTTCCTACGAGCAGTACTTC; cdr3_aa: CASSVGPSSYEQYF
d_call: .; clone_size: .; j_call: TRBJ2-2; v_call: TRBV2; cdr3_length: 12; cdr3_nt: TGTGCCAGCAAAGGGGTCACCGGGGAGCTGTTTTTT; cdr3_aa: CASKGVTGELFF
d_call: .; clone_size: .; j_call: TRBJ2-7; v_call: TRBV6-5; cdr3_length: 13; cdr3_nt: TGTGCCAGCAGTTACGGAGCCACCTACGAGCAGTACTTC; cdr3_aa: CASSYGATYEQYF
d_call: TRBD2; clone_size: .; j_call: TRBJ2-7; v_call: TRBV5-4; cdr3_length: 15; cdr3_nt: TGTGCCAGCAGCCTCGGGACTAGCCCCAACTACGAGCAGTACTTC; cdr3_aa: CASSLGTSPNYEQYF
d_call: .; clone_size: .; j_call: TRBJ2-7; v_call: TRBV7-9; cdr3_length: 13; cdr3_nt: TGTGCCAGCAGCGGCGACAGGACCCTCGAGCAGTACTTC; cdr3_aa: CASSGDRTLEQYF
d_call: .; clone_size: .; j_call: TRBJ2-3; v_call: TRBV28; cdr3_length: 15; cdr3_nt: TGTGCCAGCAGTTTACCCGGGACCACCACAGATACGCAGTATTTT; cdr3_aa: CASSLPGTTTDTQYF
d_call: .; clone_size: .; j_call: TRBJ1-2; v_call: TRBV19; cdr3_length: 12; cdr3_nt: TGTGCCAGTAGTCCGACCATATACGGCTACACCTTC; cdr3_aa: CASSPTIYGYTF
d_call: TRBD1; clone_size: .; j_call: TRBJ2-7; v_call: TRBV2; cdr3_length: 13; cdr3_nt: TGTGCCAGCAGGGGGGACAGCGTCTACGAGCAGTACTTC; cdr3_aa: CASRGDSVYEQYF
d_call: .; clone_size: once; j_call: TRBJ2-7; v_call: TRBV4-1; cdr3_length: 14; cdr3_nt: TGCGCCAGCAGCCAAGATTTGAGGGGAAGAGAGCAGTACTTC; cdr3_aa: CASSQDLRGREQYF
d_call: TRBD1; clone_size: once; j_call: TRBJ1-2; v_call: TRBV30; cdr3_length: 15; cdr3_nt: TGTGCCTGGAGTCCACGGACAGGGGATAACTATGGCTACACCTTC; cdr3_aa: CAWSPRTGDNYGYTF